Each of the 8 T cell receptor beta chains below was sequenced from the same sample in a study of shared clonotypes between healthy human individuals. Naive CD8 cells comprised CD45RO-negative, CCR7-positively selected cells, excluding terminally differentiated effector memory CD45RA+ cells. Repertoires were generated with immunoSEQ multiplex PCR, while TCRdb's copy carries only in-frame clones and drops some. The data show 2 million or so clones, with about 95% seen just once and roughly 1% held by the top ten. Sequenced material: naive CD8+ T cells sorted from blood. The receptors here all came from a man aged 18 to 30 in good health.

This clone was seen a few times. CDR3 loop: CASSPRGGAKSYEQYF. The CDR3 nucleotides read TGTGCCAGCAGCCCACGCGGGGGGGCGAAATCCTACGAGCAGTACTTC. J is TRBJ2-7 and V is TRBV13; TRBD2 aligns across 9 bases. V was pared by 5 bases and J by 1 base, with 9 bases of the junction left unmatched. The CDR3 has 16 residues. Germline loops: CDR1 PRHDT, CDR2 FYEKMQ (reference sequence).

The genes are TRBV12-5 and TRBJ2-5; 10 bases are shared with TRBD1. The germline CDR1 and CDR2 sequences are LGHNT and FRNRAP. The CDR3 length is 17 residues. J was trimmed by 5 bases and V by 3 bases; bases with no gene match: 12. CDR3 sequence: CASGFRLGDRGWETQYF. The CDR3, as DNA: TGTGCTAGTGGTTTCCGCCTGGGGGACAGGGGATGGGAGACCCAGTACTTC. Using reference TRBV12-5 and TRBJ2-5 for the parts outside the CDR3, the full variable domain is DARVTQTPRHKVTEMGQEVTMRCQPILGHNTVFWYRQTMMQGLELLAYFRNRAPLDDSGMPKDRFSAEMPDATLATLKIQPSEPRDSAVYFCASGFRLGDRGWETQYFGPGTRLLVL.

Points on this clone: Other DNA sequences from this sample encode an identical CDR3 as well. The chain combines TRBV7-9 with TRBJ2-5, with D possibly matching TRBD2 (5 bases). Deletions cut 1 base from V and 4 bases from J, with 10 bases between. Germline values: CDR1 SEHNR, CDR2 FQNEAQ (reference sequence). CDR3 length: 14 amino acids. The DNA of the CDR3 is TGTGCCAGCAGCTTAGAGCCTAGCCGAGAGACCCAGTACTTC. Amino acids: CASSLEPSRETQYF. Combining the CDR3 with reference TRBV7-9 and TRBJ2-5 gives the whole variable domain DTGVSQNPRHKITKRGQNVTFRCDPISEHNRLYWYRQTLGQGPEFLTYFQNEAQLEKSRLLSDRFSAERPKGSFSTLEIQRTEQGDSAMYLCASSLEPSRETQYFGPGTRLLVL.

This sequence joins TRBV6-1 and TRBJ2-1; 7 bases are shared with TRBD2. This CDR3 comprises 14 residues. CDR1 and CDR2 from the germline V gene are MNHNS and SASEGT. V lost 1 base, J lost 4 bases, and 1 base stayed unmatched. The CDR3 spells CASSEGTRYNEQFF. The CDR3 coding sequence is TGTGCCAGCAGTGAAGGGACTAGATACAATGAGCAGTTCTTC.

The genes are TRBV4-3 and TRBJ2-7; the D gene is possibly TRBD1 (6 bases). The V gene's germline CDR1 is LGHNA and CDR2 YSLEER. The germline V and J ends were trimmed by 2 bases and 2 bases, with 16 bases remaining between them. CDR3 size: 16 residues. The CDR3 sequence is CASSQSLRDTAYEQYF. The CDR3 DNA reads as TGCGCCAGCAGCCAATCGCTCCGGGACACAGCCTACGAGCAGTACTTC.

The chain combines TRBV10-2 with TRBJ2-5, with D possibly called TRBD1 or TRBD2 (5 bases each). CDR3 size: 15 residues. V was cut by 6 bases and J by 3 bases, with 17 bases left in between. Looked up from germline, CDR1 is WSHSY and CDR2 is SAAADI. Written as DNA, the CDR3 is TGCGCCAGCAGCCTAGTGGGACCCCGGGAAGAGACCCAGTACTTC. Translating it yields CASSLVGPREETQYF.

The chain links TRBV10-3 to TRBJ2-7; D is perhaps TRBD1 or TRBD2 (6 bases each). The germline CDR1 and CDR2 sequences are ENHRY and SYGVKD. Trimming took off 4 bases at V and 7 bases at J, with 17 bases between the two ends. This CDR3 comprises 14 residues. This CDR3 reads CAISVDGRGLEQYF. The CDR3 nucleotides read TGTGCCATCAGTGTTGATGGCAGGGGACTTGAGCAGTACTTC.

The chain employs TRBV4-1 and TRBJ1-1, with no clear D. The V and J ends lost 1 base and 5 bases respectively, with 17 bases between them. The CDR3 loop spans 16 amino acids. Germline V gene data show CDR1 as MGHRA and CDR2 as YSYEKL. Written as DNA, the CDR3 is TGCGCCAGCAGCCAAGCCGGGCCGGGGTTGGGAACTGAAGCTTTCTTT. It translates to CASSQAGPGLGTEAFF.